This T cell receptor (beta chain) was found in a study of control samples from healthy donors and cancer patients. Data came from immunoSEQ multiplex PCR; TCRdb stores just in-frame clones and leaves some out. The sample shows some 94,000 clones, about 88% of them seen only once. The length of the CDR3 is 13 residues. The germline CDR1 and CDR2 sequences are ENHRY and SYGVKD. V was shortened by 5 bases and J by 1 base, with 8 bases between the two germline ends. This clone was found once. Material: blood. This TCR came from a woman aged 45 to 65 in good health. The chain has TRBV10-3 and TRBJ2-5; the D gene is possibly TRBD2 (6 bases). This chain's CDR3 is CAISIAVQETQYF. As DNA, the CDR3 is TGTGCCATCAGTATAGCGGTCCAAGAGACCCAGTACTTC.